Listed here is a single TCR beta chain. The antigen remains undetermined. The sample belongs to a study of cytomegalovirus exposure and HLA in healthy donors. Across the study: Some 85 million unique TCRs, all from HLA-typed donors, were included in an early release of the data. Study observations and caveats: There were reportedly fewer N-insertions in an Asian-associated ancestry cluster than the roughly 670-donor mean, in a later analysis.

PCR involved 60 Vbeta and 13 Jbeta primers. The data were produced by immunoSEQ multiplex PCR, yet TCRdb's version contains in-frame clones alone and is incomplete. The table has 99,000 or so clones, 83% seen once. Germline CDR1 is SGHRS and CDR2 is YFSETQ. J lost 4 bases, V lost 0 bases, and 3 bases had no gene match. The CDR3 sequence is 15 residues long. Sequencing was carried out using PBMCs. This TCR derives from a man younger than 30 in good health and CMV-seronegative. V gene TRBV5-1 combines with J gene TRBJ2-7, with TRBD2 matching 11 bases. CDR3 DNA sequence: TGCGCCAGCAGCTTGGCGGCTAGCGGGAGGTACGAGCAGTACTTC. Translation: CASSLAASGRYEQYF.